The clone carrying this T cell receptor (beta chain) was counted many times. What it binds is not known. RNA extraction and reverse transcription yielded cDNA as sequencing template. Repertoires were generated with immunoSEQ multiplex PCR, while TCRdb's copy carries only in-frame clones and drops some. The sample lists about 270,000 clones; approximately 60% were seen once. The sample belongs to a study of CD8+ T cells in alopecia areata. Findings and caveats of the study: Sequences from scalp samples also cover resident alphabeta T cells of normal skin.

Treatment specified: oral pan-JAK inhibitor, 5-10 mg twice daily. Per the germline V gene, CDR1 is SGDLS and CDR2 is YYNGEE. Trimming cost V 0 bases and J 8 bases, with 14 bases left between them. CDR3 length: 14 amino acids. The chain couples TRBV9 to TRBJ1-2; D unclear. This sample comprised CD4+ T cells sorted from blood, obtained between weeks 51 and 52, from a patient treated with tofacitinib. The clonotype was recovered from a human donor with alopecia areata. CDR3 sequence reads: CASSVDTLRGGYTF. For the CDR3, the DNA is TGTGCCAGCAGCGTAGATACCCTTCGCGGCGGCTACACCTTC.